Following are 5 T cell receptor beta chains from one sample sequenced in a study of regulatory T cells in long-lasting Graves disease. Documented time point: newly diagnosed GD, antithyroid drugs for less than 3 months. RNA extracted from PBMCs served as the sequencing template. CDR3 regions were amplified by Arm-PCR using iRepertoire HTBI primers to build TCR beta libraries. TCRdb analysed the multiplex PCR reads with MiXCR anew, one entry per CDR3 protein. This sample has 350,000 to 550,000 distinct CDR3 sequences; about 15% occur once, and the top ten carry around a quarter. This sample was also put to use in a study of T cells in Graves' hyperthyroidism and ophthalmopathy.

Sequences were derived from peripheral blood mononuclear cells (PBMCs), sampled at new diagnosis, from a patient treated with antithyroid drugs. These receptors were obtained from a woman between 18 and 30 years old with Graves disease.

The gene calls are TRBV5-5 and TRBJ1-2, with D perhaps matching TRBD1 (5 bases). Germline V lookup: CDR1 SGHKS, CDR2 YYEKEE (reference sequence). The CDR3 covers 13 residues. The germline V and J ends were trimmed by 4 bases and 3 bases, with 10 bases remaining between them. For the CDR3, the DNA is TGTGCCAGCAGCCCGGACATTCACTATGGCTACACCTTC. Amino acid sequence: CASSPDIHYGYTF. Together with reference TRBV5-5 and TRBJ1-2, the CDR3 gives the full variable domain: DAGVTQSPTHLIKTRGQQVTLRCSPISGHKSVSWYQQVLGQGPQFIFQYYEKEERGRGNFPDRFSARQFPNYSSELNVNALLLGDSALYLCASSPDIHYGYTFGSGTRLTVV.

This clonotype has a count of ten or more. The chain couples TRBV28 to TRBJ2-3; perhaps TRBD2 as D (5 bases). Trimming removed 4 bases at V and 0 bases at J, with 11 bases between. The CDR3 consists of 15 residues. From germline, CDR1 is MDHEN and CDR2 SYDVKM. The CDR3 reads CASSSDYSSTDTQYF. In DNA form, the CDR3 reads TGTGCCAGCAGTTCCGACTACTCTAGCACAGATACGCAGTATTTT. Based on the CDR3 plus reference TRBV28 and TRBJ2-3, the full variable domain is DVKVTQSSRYLVKRTGEKVFLECVQDMDHENMFWYRQDPGLGLRLIYFSYDVKMKEKGDIPEGYSVSREKKERFSLILESASTNQTSMYLCASSSDYSSTDTQYFGPGTRLTVL.

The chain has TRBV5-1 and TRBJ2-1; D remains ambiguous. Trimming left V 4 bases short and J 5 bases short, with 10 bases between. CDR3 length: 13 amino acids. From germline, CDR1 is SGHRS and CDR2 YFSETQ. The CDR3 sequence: CASSQDGNNEQFF. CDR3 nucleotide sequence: TGCGCCAGCAGCCAGGATGGGAACAATGAGCAGTTCTTC.

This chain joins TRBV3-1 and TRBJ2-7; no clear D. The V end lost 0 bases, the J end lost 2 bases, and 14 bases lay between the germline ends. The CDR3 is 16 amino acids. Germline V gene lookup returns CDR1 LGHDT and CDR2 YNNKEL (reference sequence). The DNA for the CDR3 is TGTGCCAGCAGCCAAGATTCGGCGGTACCCACCTACGAGCAGTACTTC. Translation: CASSQDSAVPTYEQYF.

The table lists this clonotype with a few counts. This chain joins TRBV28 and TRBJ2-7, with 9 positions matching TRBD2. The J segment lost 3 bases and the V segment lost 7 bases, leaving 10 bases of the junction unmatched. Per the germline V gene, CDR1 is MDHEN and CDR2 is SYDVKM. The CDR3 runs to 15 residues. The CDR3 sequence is CASKSFLLAGYEQYF. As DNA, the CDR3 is TGTGCCAGCAAGTCTTTTTTACTAGCGGGCTACGAGCAGTACTTC.